One and the same sample provided the 19 T cell receptor beta chains below, sequenced in a study of vaccination effects on CD4 cells after COVID-19. Before any sequencing was done, the ViraFEST assay used viral peptide pools to expand antigen-specific CD4+ T cells. Culture lasted approximately 10 days before CD4+ T cell isolation. This individual tested PCR-positive for SARS-CoV-2 infection between March and December 2020. The repertoire was sequenced with immunoSEQ multiplex PCR; TCRdb's copy has only in-frame clones and lacks some. This table holds about 45,000 clones, 65% to 70% found once. No cognate antigen is known for these TCRs. Here the sequenced sample was CD4+ T cells from PBMCs cultured with a peptide pool, taken before COVID-19 vaccination. These receptors all stem from a human donor who had a prior SARS-CoV-2 infection.

The chain is built from TRBV2 and TRBJ2-6; D possibly uses TRBD1 or TRBD2 (6 bases each). Germline V lookup: CDR1 SNHLY, CDR2 FYNNEI. Trimming took 4 bases from V and 1 from J, leaving 14 bases between them. This CDR3 contains 17 residues. The CDR3 region is CASSARGLSSGANVLTF. The DNA for the CDR3 is TGTGCCAGCAGTGCTCGGGGGCTGTCGTCTGGGGCCAACGTCCTGACTTTC.

The chain joins TRBV6-1 to TRBJ1-5; perhaps TRBD1 as D (5 bases). The CDR3 covers 14 residues. Deletions cut 3 bases from V and 2 bases from J, with 8 bases between. CDR1 is MNHNS and CDR2 is SASEGT in the germline V gene. DNA of the CDR3: TGTGCCAGCAGTGATAGGGGAGGCAATCAGCCCCAGCATTTT. Protein product: CASSDRGGNQPQHF.

This clone has only a few counts. The V and J genes are TRBV7-9 and TRBJ1-4; tentative D call: TRBD1 (6 bases). CDR3 length: 17 amino acids. The V end was cut by 5 bases, the J end by 1 base, with 17 bases between. In germline, CDR1 is SEHNR, CDR2 FQNEAQ (reference sequence). CDR3 nucleotide sequence: TGTGCCAGCAGCCCAGAGCGGGGGCGGAAAACTAATGAAAAACTGTTTTTT. This translates into CASSPERGRKTNEKLFF.

J is TRBJ1-2 and V is TRBV6-5, with 8 bases lining up with TRBD1. In germline, CDR1 is MNHEY, CDR2 SVGAGI. V was clipped by 6 bases and J by 6 bases; unmatched bases: 9. CDR3 length: 14 amino acids. CDR3: CASSRLTGEDGYTF. The CDR3 DNA sequence: TGTGCCAGCAGCCGACTGACAGGGGAGGATGGCTACACCTTC.

The V and J genes are TRBV5-6 and TRBJ1-2; TRBD1 aligns across 9 bases. CDR3 length equals 13 residues. V lost 3 bases, J lost 8 bases, and 5 bases stayed unmatched. CDR1 is SGHDT and CDR2 is YYEEEE in the germline V gene. CDR3 residues: CASSYRQGGGYTF. As DNA, the CDR3 is TGTGCCAGCAGCTATCGACAGGGGGGAGGCTACACCTTC.

The chain's CDR3 is CASSLRENGYTF. The CDR3 nucleotides are TGTGCCAGCAGCTTGCGCGAGAATGGCTACACCTTC. This chain uses TRBV5-5 with TRBJ1-2; D is ambiguous. The CDR3 runs to 12 residues. Germline CDR1 SGHKS, CDR2 YYEKEE (reference sequence). The ends were cut back, 1 base at V and 6 bases at J, with 7 bases in the middle.

V and J are TRBV3-1 (or the pseudogene TRBV3-2) and TRBJ1-2, with D unclear. Per the germline V gene, CDR1 is LGHDT and CDR2 is YNNKEL (reference sequence). This CDR3 is 13 amino acids long. V was clipped by 1 base and J by 4 bases, with 7 bases between them. CDR3 bases: TGTGCCAGCAGCCAAGTGGTGGGCTATGGCTACACCTTC. Amino acids: CASSQVVGYGYTF.

V and J are TRBV21-1 and TRBJ1-3. TRBV21-1 is an annotated pseudogene. The CDR3 length is 18 residues. The CDR3 sequence: CASSSLGGAGLFGNTIYF. The CDR3 region has the DNA TGTGCCAGCAGCTCGCTCGGCGGGGCAGGGCTATTTGGAAACACCATATATTTT.

The V and J genes are TRBV2 and TRBJ2-5; 8 nucleotides line up with TRBD2. The CDR3 contains 14 residues. In germline, CDR1 is SNHLY, CDR2 FYNNEI. With V trimmed by 0 bases and J by 5 bases, 2 bases remained unmatched. CDR3 in amino acids: CASSEASGDETQYF. The DNA of the CDR3 is TGTGCCAGCAGTGAAGCTAGCGGGGACGAGACCCAGTACTTC.

This clone showed up many times. The chain uses TRBV15 and TRBJ1-4, with a possible D match to TRBD1 (5 bases). The germline gives CDR1 LNHNV, CDR2 YYDKDF (reference sequence). Trimming left V 1 base short and J 7 bases short, with 16 bases between. The CDR3 contains 16 residues. CDR3 loop: CATSRGLAGRAEKLFF. CDR3 bases: TGTGCCACCAGCAGAGGTCTTGCGGGGCGTGCTGAAAAACTGTTTTTT.

The genes are TRBV9 and TRBJ2-3; no clear D gene. Germline values: CDR1 SGDLS, CDR2 YYNGEE. The V end was cut by 3 bases, the J end by 6 bases, with 20 bases between. The CDR3 covers 16 residues. The CDR3 here is CASSGLQATPADTQYF. CDR3 sequence (DNA): TGTGCCAGCAGCGGTCTGCAAGCGACGCCGGCCGATACGCAGTATTTT.

DNA of the CDR3: TGTGCCAGCAGCCGCCCTAGCGGGATTCATGAGCAGTTCTTC. Its translation is CASSRPSGIHEQFF. The V call is TRBV7-9, the J call TRBJ2-1, with 9 bases aligning to TRBD2. V lost 5 bases and J lost 8; bases outside the gene matches: 7. There are 14 residues in the CDR3. CDR1 SEHNR and CDR2 FQNEAQ come from the germline V gene (reference sequence).

J is TRBJ2-5 and V is TRBV19, with D unclear. Trimming shortened V by 3 bases and J by 5 bases, and 10 bases separated the two germline ends. Germline loops: CDR1 LNHDA, CDR2 SQIVND (reference sequence). The CDR3 sequence is 13 residues long. This CDR3 reads CASSIRVGETQYF. CDR3 coding DNA: TGTGCCAGTAGTATTCGGGTAGGCGAGACCCAGTACTTC.

This clone came up a few times. V usage is TRBV20-1 and J usage is TRBJ2-7; the D gene is possibly TRBD2 (7 bases). This CDR3 has 13 amino acids. The germline CDR1 and CDR2 sequences are DFQATT and SNEGSKA (reference sequence). Trimming removed 3 bases at V and 2 bases at J, with 11 bases between. CDR3 residues: CSASDGGPYEQYF. For the CDR3, the DNA is TGCAGTGCTAGTGACGGGGGGCCCTACGAGCAGTACTTC.

This clone appeared a few times. Other DNA sequences within the sample encode an identical CDR3. The chain is built from TRBV18 and TRBJ2-2; 12 bases align to TRBD1. The CDR3 spans 16 residues. After removal of 5 bases from V and 5 bases from J, the junction contained 6 bases not matched to a gene. Per the germline V gene, CDR1 is KGHSH and CDR2 is LQKENI. The CDR3 sequence: CASSRPGQGATGELFF. Here the CDR3 DNA reads TGTGCCAGCTCAAGGCCGGGACAGGGGGCTACCGGGGAGCTGTTTTTT. Complete variable domain (other parts from reference TRBV18 and TRBJ2-2): NAGVMQNPRHLVRRRGQEARLRCSPMKGHSHVYWYRQLPEEGLKFMVYLQKENIIDESGMPKERFSAEFPKEGPSILRIQQVVRGDSAAYFCASSRPGQGATGELFFGEGSRLTVL.

The chain uses TRBV5-5 and TRBJ2-3; unclear D gene. The CDR3 runs to 11 residues. V lost 0 bases and J lost 6, with 2 bases in between. Germline CDR1 reads SGHKS; CDR2 reads YYEKEE (reference sequence). The CDR3 DNA sequence: TGTGCCAGCAGCTTGGGCGATACGCAGTATTTT. Its protein is CASSLGDTQYF.

V usage is TRBV7-2 and J usage is TRBJ2-5, with 8 bases identical to TRBD2. The CDR3 loop spans 15 amino acids. Germline lookup yields CDR1 SGHTA and CDR2 FQGNSA. V was pared by 3 bases and J by 1 base, with 4 bases of the junction left unmatched. The CDR3 sequence: CASSLSAGGQETQYF. In DNA, the CDR3 is TGTGCCAGCAGCTTGTCGGCGGGGGGCCAAGAGACCCAGTACTTC.

The gene calls are TRBV11-3 and TRBJ2-5; no reliable D call. V lost 1 base and J lost 5, with 11 bases in between. Per germline, CDR1 SGHNT and CDR2 YENEEA. There are 14 residues in the CDR3. The CDR3, as DNA: TGTGCCAGCAGCTTAGTACGACGCTCGGAGACCCAGTACTTC. This gives the protein CASSLVRRSETQYF.

This clone occurred once. Compared with germline, one end of the junction differs, possibly owing to a read error. The gene calls are TRBV19 and TRBJ2-7; 10 nucleotides line up with TRBD2. This CDR3 spans 12 amino acids. Per the germline V gene, CDR1 is LNHDA and CDR2 is SQIVND (reference sequence). In DNA, the CDR3 is TGTGCCAGTAGTACACTTAGCGGGAGGAGAAACTTC. Amino acid sequence: CASSTLSGRRNF.